This section outlines one T cell receptor (beta chain) sequence together with its context. The antigen it binds to is not known. The input lacks base qualities; no much larger clone sits a single base away. This entry belongs to a study of blood T cell repertoires in COVID-19 (dated by TCRdb to the early 2020s). Study-level background: Samples from collaborators originated in the United States, Italy and Spain and spanned both the acute and convalescent phases of COVID-19. The repertoires were released in a freely available public database meant as a resource for research on the immune response to SARS-CoV-2. The prospective study material was composed of cDNA or gDNA derived from T cells, B-cell-depleted T cells, or PBMCs. HLA class I and class II types, where available, came from metadata supplied by the sample provider rather than from assay-based typing. The sample metadata nearly always contained a de-identified subject ID, COVID-19 status, age in years and sex. Samples were obtained from the ongoing ImmuneRACE study (first 160 participants) and from roughly 1,300 subjects provided by 6 global collaborators. Deeply sampled blood TCRbeta repertoires from subjects exposed to, actively infected with, or recovered from COVID-19 were included in the dataset. Results the study describes overall, beyond this receptor: How much clinical and demographic metadata was included differed by source and by participant, and the metadata was provided uncurated.

Measured from the cysteine to the phenylalanine, the CDR3 is 11 residues long. The read is trimmed to its CDR3 DNA, 33 bases read in frame from base 1. V gives up 11 bases and J gives up 4 bases, and the segment between their germline ends measures 11 bases. CDR1 and CDR2 (SSHAT, FNYEAQ) derive from the germline V gene (reference sequence). Whole blood was collected in K2EDTA tubes by collaborating institutions according to the institutions' own protocols. For TCRbeta analysis, collaborator samples were shipped as frozen whole blood, as isolated PBMCs, or as DNA extracted from either sample type. TCRbeta CDR3 regions were amplified from genomic DNA by means of the immunoSEQ Assay, a bias-controlled multiplex PCR. The original pipeline was this. Nucleated cell counts per sample were estimated from amplification of reference gene primers within the assay. To quantify the absolute abundance of each unique TCRbeta CDR3 rearrangement, sequence reads were collapsed and filtered. For each sample, productive Simpson clonality was calculated as the square root of Simpson's diversity index across productive rearrangements. The table comes from immuneACCESS by way of TCRdb, which keeps in-frame sequences with V and J called. Part of the clones is missing from these tables; in studies checked, under half for an unresolved V gene and the rest for unknown reasons. V and J calls and clone size are as listed in that table; D and trimming were resolved from the DNA. Within this sample are a few hundred thousand clones, with around 85% of them counted one time only. Of the sample, approximately 3.6% falls within the top ten clones.

The sample comprised peripheral blood. This sequence originates from a woman aged 18-29 years with acute or convalescent COVID-19. Rearrangement joined TRBV7-7 to TRBJ1-1; the D gene lacks a confident call. CDR3 protein: CAVSIGTEAFF. Here is the DNA: TGTGCCGTGAGTATTGGCACTGAAGCTTTCTTT.